This TCR beta chain is drawn from a study of vaccination and CD4 T cells after COVID-19. Whole-study context: Overlapping SARS-CoV-2, HCoV-NL63, HCoV-OC43 and HCoV-229E spike peptides were used to stimulate cells.

Indicated time point: late sampling 161 to 241 days after vaccination in three convalescent patients. Noted treatment: approximately 11-day PBMC culture with coronavirus spike peptide pools or control peptides (ViraFEST assay). The CDR3 extends over 15 amino acids. Germline-derived CDR1 and CDR2 are SGHRS and YFSETQ. Trimming stripped 3 bases from V and 4 bases from J, with 17 bases between. For this clonotype: What it binds is unknown.

With the Oncomine TCR Beta short-read assay, DNA from cultured CD4+ T cells was sequenced. TCRdb independently ran MiXCR on the PCR reads; one entry per CDR3 protein. Of under 30,000 distinct CDR3 sequences in the sample, approximately 40% were seen once. The chain has TRBV5-1 and TRBJ2-7; D is perhaps TRBD1 (6 bases). Sample: CD4+ T cells from blood, cultured in vitro, taken about 7 months after SARS-CoV-2 vaccination. The TCR sequence derives from a human donor who had recovered from COVID-19. The CDR3 region is CASSSFGQTSYEQYF. CDR3 bases: TGCGCCAGCAGCTCATTCGGACAGACCTCTTACGAGCAGTACTTC.